The source of this T cell receptor beta chain is a study of blood T cell repertoires in COVID-19. Study context: The United States, Italy and Spain supplied acute and convalescent COVID-19 samples. PBMCs, B-cell-depleted T cells, or T cells were the source of the cDNA or gDNA that made up the material.

This CDR3 contains 15 residues. Germline V lookup: CDR1 MNHEY, CDR2 SVGAGI. V lost 2 bases to trimming and J lost 5 bases, with 15 bases between them. How the authors handled the data: Nucleated cell number was recorded as an estimate derived from reference gene primer amplification. Measured with immunoSEQ multiplex PCR; TCRdb has only the in-frame clones, and not every one. The V and J calls and the clone size are those of that table, but D and trimming were determined from the DNA. This sample has 250,000 to 350,000 clones; nearly 90% occur once, and the top ten carry almost 9.5%. The receptor's source is a man younger than 35 with active or convalescent COVID-19. The J gene is TRBJ1-1, the V gene TRBV6-5; maybe TRBD1 (5 bases). Sequenced material: peripheral blood. CDR3 protein: CASSYTGHPGTEAFF. The CDR3 nucleotides read TGTGCCAGCAGTTACACAGGACACCCTGGGACTGAAGCTTTCTTT.